Here is one TCR beta chain with its context. The antigen remains unidentified. This sample was included in a study of T cell repertoires in cytomegalovirus infection. In the study overall: A matching HLA type, together with CMV infection, was signaled by public TCR beta signatures.

Whole-study results and caveats: People with CMV and the relevant HLA were identified by cumulative public TCR beta family frequency. Dominant in the ex vivo response were TCR beta clonotypes restricted by HLA-C and specific for CMV.

The V gene lost 8 bases and the J gene lost 9 bases, with 13 bases spanning the gap. The CDR3 runs 11 residues. TCRdb processed the reads anew with MiXCR; each CDR3 protein has one entry. The sample consists of hundreds of thousands of distinct CDR3 sequences, approximately 32% of them appearing once. This rearrangement joins TRBV12-3 or TRBV12-4 to TRBJ1-2, with D tentatively TRBD1 (6 bases). This sample comprised cultured PBMCs, obtained from culture after CMV antigen stimulation. The source is a human donor in good health (CMV status not recorded). Some clones in this sample may be carry-over from other donors' samples. The CDR3 here is CASSLGGRYTF. CDR3 in DNA: TGTGCCAGCTCCCTGGGGGGGCGCTACACCTTC.